The 20 T cell receptor beta chains presented below share a single source sample, sequenced in a study of T cells after yellow fever vaccination. One entry per CDR3 protein, called by TCRdb with MiXCR from the 5' RACE reads. The sample contains 300,000 or so distinct CDR3 sequences, about 8.3% of which appear only once. The source was PBMCs, collected 35 to 50 days after the first yellow fever vaccination. Source of these receptors: a man aged 18 to 30 who received the YFV17D yellow fever vaccine.

Only a few counts were recorded for this clonotype. The chain uses TRBV6-6 and TRBJ1-1; no reliable D call. The CDR3 consists of 13 residues. Germline CDR1 and CDR2: MNHNY and SVGAGI (reference sequence). V was clipped by 2 bases and J by 5 bases, with 9 bases between them. CDR3 nucleotide sequence: TGTGCCAGCAGTTACCCCTGGGTGACTGAAGCTTTCTTT. Protein product: CASSYPWVTEAFF.

At least ten counts were recorded for this clonotype. The chain recombines TRBV7-6 with TRBJ2-7, with D possibly being TRBD2 (6 bases). In germline, CDR1 is SGHVS, CDR2 FNYEAQ. Trimming removed 0 bases at V and 2 bases at J, with 14 bases between. The CDR3 loop spans 16 amino acids. The CDR3 is CASSLAFGGITYEQYF. The CDR3 DNA reads TGTGCCAGCAGCTTAGCGTTCGGAGGGATTACCTACGAGCAGTACTTC.

This clonotype was detected only a few times. The V call is TRBV7-9, the J call TRBJ1-6; TRBD1 agrees at 7 bases. V shed 5 bases and J 3 bases; nucleotides not matched to a gene: 4. CDR1 SEHNR and CDR2 FQNEAQ come from the germline V gene (reference sequence). This CDR3 spans 15 amino acids. CDR3 protein: CASSRQGNYNSPLHF. The CDR3 region has the DNA TGTGCCAGCAGCCGACAGGGAAACTATAATTCACCCCTCCACTTT.

This clonotype was seen at least ten times. The V and J genes are TRBV12-3 or TRBV12-4 and TRBJ1-6, with TRBD1 as a possible D gene (6 bases). Trimming stripped 2 bases from V and 8 bases from J, with 10 bases between. There are 14 residues in the CDR3. CDR3 sequence: CASSLTGWDSPLHF. CDR3 nucleotide sequence: TGTGCCAGCAGTTTAACAGGGTGGGATTCACCCCTCCACTTT.

This clonotype was observed a handful of times. The gene calls are TRBV20-1 and TRBJ2-3; D perhaps matches TRBD2 (6 bases). This CDR3 is built from 15 residues. Trimming shortened V by 6 bases and J by 5 bases, and 21 bases separated the two germline ends. Germline CDR1 reads DFQATT; CDR2 reads SNEGSKA (reference sequence). The CDR3 bases are TGCAGTGCACATAACCGGGACTCGGGGGTAGATACGCAGTATTTT. As protein: CSAHNRDSGVDTQYF.

The rearrangement uses TRBV12-3 or TRBV12-4 and TRBJ1-1, with 7 bases fitting TRBD1. Trimming removed 7 bases from V and 1 base from J; junction bases left unmatched: 3. The length of the CDR3 is 13 residues. The CDR3 reads CASTTGENTEAFF. DNA for the CDR3: TGTGCCAGCACAACAGGGGAGAACACTGAAGCTTTCTTT.

V and J are TRBV20-1 and TRBJ2-3; the match to TRBD2 covers 7 bases. In germline, CDR1 is DFQATT, CDR2 SNEGSKA (reference sequence). Trimming took 3 bases from V and 3 from J; bases not matched to a gene: 9. The CDR3 spans 15 residues. The CDR3 loop is CSASGGGISTDTQYF. The CDR3 DNA follows: TGCAGTGCTAGTGGGGGGGGAATATCAACAGATACGCAGTATTTT.

V and J are TRBV18 and TRBJ2-1, with D perhaps TRBD1 (6 bases). Trimming stripped 3 bases from V and 6 bases from J, with 12 bases between. CDR3 length equals 14 residues. Germline loops: CDR1 KGHSH, CDR2 LQKENI. CDR3 region: CASSPGNRVNEQFF. As DNA, the CDR3 is TGTGCCAGCTCACCGGGGAACAGGGTCAATGAGCAGTTCTTC.

This clonotype has only a few counts. CDR3 nucleotide sequence: TGTGCCAGCAGCCCCCCGGGGGCTGGGGCCAACGTCCTGACTTTC. It encodes CASSPPGAGANVLTF. V usage is TRBV7-9 and J usage is TRBJ2-6, with a tentative D call TRBD2 (6 bases). CDR1 and CDR2 from the germline V gene are SEHNR and FQNEAQ (reference sequence). This CDR3 has 15 amino acids. Trimming shortened V by 5 bases and J by 2 bases, and 10 bases separated the two germline ends.

The J gene is TRBJ2-3, the V gene TRBV5-1; 8 nucleotides agree with TRBD1. CDR1 SGHRS and CDR2 YFSETQ come from the germline V gene. The CDR3 has 16 amino acids. V lost 4 bases to trimming and J lost 2 bases; unmatched junction nucleotides: 9. The CDR3 spells CASSVPGQGVTDTQYF. DNA of the CDR3: TGCGCCAGCAGCGTCCCTGGACAGGGTGTCACAGATACGCAGTATTTT.

This clonotype was observed at least ten times. The J gene is TRBJ2-3, the V gene TRBV29-1; 11 bases match TRBD2. The germline CDR1 and CDR2 sequences are SQVTM and ANQGSEA. The length of the CDR3 is 17 residues. With V trimmed by 2 bases and J by 2 bases, 9 bases remained unmatched. CDR3 residues: CSVELVSGGAFTDTQYF. The CDR3 DNA follows: TGCAGCGTTGAATTGGTTAGCGGGGGGGCCTTCACAGATACGCAGTATTTT.

This clonotype was detected ten times or more. The chain employs TRBV5-4 and TRBJ2-1; D ambiguous. V was shortened by 1 base and J by 7 bases, with 6 bases between the two germline ends. This CDR3 region has 12 residues. Germline-derived CDR1 and CDR2 are SGHNT and YYREEE (reference sequence). CDR3 coding DNA: TGTGCCAGCAGCTTGAGGTCTAATGAGCAGTTCTTC. Its translation is CASSLRSNEQFF.

This clonotype was detected a few times. The chain couples TRBV6-2 or TRBV6-3 to TRBJ2-3; 7 positions match TRBD1. This CDR3 is 16 amino acids long. V gave up 6 bases and J gave up 2 bases; unmatched junction bases: 11. Germline CDR1 reads MNHEY; CDR2 reads SVGEGT. The CDR3, as DNA: TGTGCCAGCAGAGACGGGACAGCCAACCCCACAGATACGCAGTATTTT. Translated: CASRDGTANPTDTQYF.

Many counts were recorded for this clonotype. The genes are TRBV6-1 and TRBJ2-3; maybe TRBD2 (6 bases). The V gene's germline CDR1 is MNHNS and CDR2 SASEGT. The CDR3 has 15 amino acids. Trimming stripped 8 bases from V and 0 bases from J, with 15 bases between. DNA for the CDR3: TGTGCCAGCTCCGGAGGGTTTCCTAGCACAGATACGCAGTATTTT. Translating gives CASSGGFPSTDTQYF.

This clonotype was counted only a few times. The chain carries TRBV4-3 and TRBJ2-2; no firm D call. V was cut by 0 bases and J by 4 bases, with 6 bases left in between. Germline-derived CDR1 and CDR2 are LGHNA and YSLEER. The CDR3 length is 14 residues. CDR3 nucleotides: TGCGCCAGCAGCCAAGAGTGGCTCACCGGGGAGCTGTTTTTT. This codes for CASSQEWLTGELFF.

In this sample, this clonotype turned up a few times. The chain employs TRBV20-1 and TRBJ2-5; D unclear. Trimming removed 6 bases from V and 4 bases from J, with 9 bases in between. The CDR3 is 11 amino acids. CDR1 and CDR2 (germline): DFQATT, SNEGSKA (reference sequence). The CDR3: CSAPKGETQYF. The CDR3 DNA follows: TGCAGTGCCCCAAAGGGAGAGACCCAGTACTTC.

This clonotype was observed a handful of times. The chain joins TRBV10-3 to TRBJ2-5, with D unclear. CDR1 ENHRY and CDR2 SYGVKD come from the germline V gene. Trimming took 3 bases from V and 1 from J, leaving 12 bases between them. The CDR3 is 15 residues long. CDR3 DNA sequence: TGTGCCATCAGTGACCCCGGCCCGGGCCAAGAGACCCAGTACTTC. Protein product: CAISDPGPGQETQYF.

This clonotype has a handful of counts. The CDR3 sequence: CASRPRGQFRQEAWNTQYF. DNA of the CDR3: TGCGCCAGCCGGCCTCGGGGACAATTCCGACAGGAAGCTTGGAATACGCAGTATTTT. This chain joins TRBV5-1 and TRBJ2-3, with a possible D match to TRBD1 (6 bases). Trimming took 7 bases from V and 7 from J, leaving 34 bases between them. The CDR3 is 19 residues long. The germline CDR1 and CDR2 sequences are SGHRS and YFSETQ.

This clonotype was picked up many times. The chain recombines TRBV6-2 or TRBV6-3 with TRBJ1-5; D is possibly TRBD1 (5 bases). The CDR3 contains 15 residues. The germline CDR1 and CDR2 sequences are MNHEY and SVGEGT. V was pared by 4 bases and J by 3 bases, with 13 bases between. CDR3 sequence reads: CASSSAGRINQPQHF. The CDR3, as DNA: TGTGCCAGCAGTTCAGCGGGACGAATCAATCAGCCCCAGCATTTT.

This clonotype was observed once. J is TRBJ1-2 and V is TRBV6-4; D is ambiguous. In germline, CDR1 is MRHNA, CDR2 SNTAGT. The CDR3 consists of 15 residues. The V end lost 6 bases, the J end lost 3 bases, and 17 bases lay between the germline ends. CDR3 coding DNA: TGTGCCAGCAGCCCCGATCCCCGAGGAGACTATGGCTACACCTTC. This codes for CASSPDPRGDYGYTF.